These 12 T cell receptor beta chains originate from one sample sequenced in a study of identical twins. TCRdb ran MiXCR on the 5' RACE reads and lists one entry per CDR3 protein. The table lists under 900,000 distinct CDR3 sequences, approximately 13% of them singletons, with 1.5% to 2% in the top ten. This sample was shared with a second study, whose subject was yellow fever vaccine responses in identical twins.

Sequencing input: PBMCs. Source of these receptors: a woman younger than 35 in good health.

This clonotype has only a few counts. The genes are TRBV4-2 and TRBJ2-5, with TRBD2 identical over 8 bases. CDR3 length equals 15 residues. CDR1 is LGHNA and CDR2 is YNFKEQ in the germline V gene. V lost 0 bases, J lost 5 bases, and 5 bases stayed unmatched. In DNA, the CDR3 is TGTGCCAGCAGCCAAGATCGAGCGGGAGAGGAGACCCAGTACTTC. Its protein product is CASSQDRAGEETQYF.

The rearrangement joins TRBV29-1 to TRBJ1-2; 7 bases are a match to TRBD1. The CDR3 runs to 11 residues. J gave up 4 bases and V 5 bases, and 1 base lay outside the gene matches. In germline, CDR1 is SQVTM, CDR2 ANQGSEA. The CDR3 DNA is TGCAGCGTTCAGGGGGGCTATGGCTACACCTTC. Its translation: CSVQGGYGYTF.

This clonotype has a handful of counts. The genes are TRBV12-3 or TRBV12-4 and TRBJ2-2; TRBD1 aligns across 10 bases. The CDR3 loop spans 17 amino acids. After removal of 5 bases from V and 3 bases from J, the junction contained 9 bases not matched to a gene. CDR3 nucleotides: TGTGCCAGCAGTCAGCAGCCGGGACAGGGGTACACCGGGGAGCTGTTTTTT. It is translated as CASSQQPGQGYTGELFF.

In this sample, this clonotype turned up a few times. This chain links TRBV5-6 with TRBJ2-1, with D unresolved. The CDR3 consists of 14 residues. The ends were cut back, 7 bases at V and 0 bases at J, with 11 bases in the middle. Germline V gene lookup returns CDR1 SGHDT and CDR2 YYEEEE. CDR3 region: CASASGRSYNEQFF. CDR3 DNA: TGTGCCAGCGCCTCTGGGCGCTCCTACAATGAGCAGTTCTTC. The whole variable domain, remainder taken from reference TRBV5-6 and TRBJ2-1, is DAGVTQSPTHLIKTRGQQVTLRCSPKSGHDTVSWYQQALGQGPQFIFQYYEEEERQRGNFPDRFSGHQFPNYSSELNVNALLLGDSALYLCASASGRSYNEQFFGPGTRLTVL.

This chain uses TRBV3-1 with TRBJ2-7, with D perhaps TRBD2 (6 bases). CDR1 and CDR2 (germline): LGHDT, YNNKEL (reference sequence). The CDR3 loop spans 19 amino acids. With 0 bases removed from V and 2 bases from J, the gap between germline ends came to 23 bases. The CDR3 loop is CASSQEWVLSREKPYEQYF. CDR3 in DNA: TGTGCCAGCAGCCAAGAGTGGGTCCTGAGTCGGGAGAAGCCCTACGAGCAGTACTTC.

The chain combines TRBV6-1 with TRBJ1-1, with D possibly being TRBD1 (5 bases). Germline V gives CDR1 MNHNS, CDR2 SASEGT. This CDR3 spans 13 amino acids. The ends were cut back, 7 bases at V and 5 bases at J, with 14 bases in the middle. The CDR3 sequence: CASTPGTRTEAFF. In DNA, the CDR3 is TGTGCCAGCACCCCAGGGACCAGGACTGAAGCTTTCTTT.

The CDR3 region has the DNA TGTGCCAGCAGTACGCCAGGGGTAAATGAGCAGTTCTTC. It is translated as CASSTPGVNEQFF. This chain joins TRBV28 and TRBJ2-1; TRBD1 might be the D (6 bases). CDR1 is MDHEN, CDR2 SYDVKM, per germline. V lost 5 bases and J lost 7, with 12 bases in between. CDR3 length: 13 residues.

This clonotype was seen repeatedly, ten times or more. The DNA for the CDR3 is TGTGCCATCAGTGAGTCGGGCGGGTCCCAAGAGACCCAGTACTTC. This gives the protein CAISESGGSQETQYF. The rearrangement joins TRBV10-3 to TRBJ2-5; TRBD2 is a possible D gene (5 bases). Per germline, CDR1 ENHRY and CDR2 SYGVKD. CDR3 length: 15 amino acids. The V end lost 0 bases, the J end lost 1 base, and 9 bases lay between the germline ends.

The chain couples TRBV5-1 to TRBJ2-4; D not certain. V gave up 6 bases and J gave up 0 bases, with 16 bases separating them. The CDR3 extends over 16 amino acids. The germline V gene has CDR1 SGHRS and CDR2 YFSETQ. The CDR3 nucleotides are TGCGCCAGCACCCCTGGGCCCCCGCCAGCCAAAAACATTCAGTACTTC. It codes for CASTPGPPPAKNIQYF.

CDR3 in amino acids: CASSSGLAGATTDTQYF. CDR3 DNA sequence: TGTGCCAGCAGCTCAGGACTAGCGGGAGCGACCACAGATACGCAGTATTTT. This chain joins TRBV7-3 and TRBJ2-3, with 13 bases aligning to TRBD2. Germline trimming cut 4 bases from V and 2 bases from J; bases unmatched to any gene: 6. The CDR3 is 17 residues long. Germline V gene sequence: CDR1 SGHTA, CDR2 FQGTGA.

Regarding this clonotype: One end of the junction is discordant with germline, which a read error may explain. This chain uses TRBV12-3 or TRBV12-4 with TRBJ2-1, with TRBD2 identical over 12 bases. The CDR3 has 13 amino acids. The CDR3 coding sequence is TGTGCCAGCACGAGGACTAGCGGGATTGTACCGCGCTTC. It is translated as CASTRTSGIVPRF.

This clonotype was detected a few times. The J gene is TRBJ2-1, the V gene TRBV19, with 10 bases aligning to TRBD2. J lost 8 bases, V lost 5 bases, and 6 bases had no gene match. CDR1 and CDR2 from the germline V gene are LNHDA and SQIVND (reference sequence). This CDR3 has 14 residues. The CDR3 here is CASSRLAGEYEQFF. Written as DNA, the CDR3 is TGTGCCAGTAGTCGGCTAGCGGGGGAATATGAGCAGTTCTTC.